These 25 T cell receptor beta chains were all obtained from the same sample, sequenced in a study of blood T cell dynamics during melanoma immunotherapy. Here immunoSEQ multiplex PCR was the method, and the copy in TCRdb shows in-frame clones only, minus some. The table lists 17,000 or so clones, about 80% of them singletons. The time point is: pre-treatment baseline. The source material was blood, sampled from a patient treated with checkpoint blockade. All receptors derive from a human donor with melanoma.

This rearrangement joins TRBV28 to TRBJ2-3; no clear D. Germline CDR1 reads MDHEN; CDR2 reads SYDVKM. V was trimmed by 3 bases and J by 1 base, leaving 8 bases between them. The length of the CDR3 is 14 residues. This CDR3 reads CASSFNEGTDTQYF. CDR3 nucleotide sequence: TGTGCCAGCAGTTTCAACGAGGGCACAGATACGCAGTATTTT.

The chain couples TRBV2 to TRBJ2-3; 8 bases map to TRBD2. The CDR3 length is 14 residues. The germline V gene has CDR1 SNHLY and CDR2 FYNNEI. V dropped 9 bases and J dropped 6; count of bases not matched to a gene: 11. CDR3 nucleotides: TGTGCCAGGGCTAGAAAAGCGGGAGCGGATACGCAGTATTTT. It specifies CARARKAGADTQYF.

This clone was recorded once. The V gene is TRBV30, the J gene TRBJ2-3; TRBD1 might be the D (6 bases). This CDR3 has 17 residues. V shed 2 bases and J shed 2 bases, with 20 bases lying between them. CDR1 GTSNPN and CDR2 SVGIG come from the germline V gene (reference sequence). Here the CDR3 DNA reads TGTGCCTGGAGTCACACCAGGACAGCTAGTAACACAGATACGCAGTATTTT. It translates to CAWSHTRTASNTDTQYF.

The count of this clone is one. This sequence joins TRBV5-1 and TRBJ2-2; D remains ambiguous. CDR1 SGHRS and CDR2 YFSETQ come from the germline V gene. The CDR3 consists of 11 residues. The ends were cut back, 7 bases at V and 7 bases at J, with 8 bases in the middle. The CDR3 DNA reads TGCGCCAGCTCCGTAATCGGGGAGCTGTTTTTT. Translated: CASSVIGELFF.

This clone was picked up one time. CDR3 nucleotide sequence: TGTGCCAGTAAACGACTAGCGGGAACAGTAGATACGCAGTATTTT. It encodes CASKRLAGTVDTQYF. The V call is TRBV19, the J call TRBJ2-3; 11 bases are a match to TRBD2. V dropped 7 bases and J dropped 5; count of bases not matched to a gene: 8. Germline assignment: CDR1 LNHDA and CDR2 SQIVND (reference sequence). The CDR3 extends over 15 amino acids.

This chain links TRBV27 with TRBJ2-7, with 9 bases matching TRBD1. Trimming cost V 5 bases and J 2 bases; bases outside gene matches: 7. The CDR3 runs 15 residues. Germline assignment: CDR1 MNHEY and CDR2 SMNVEV (reference sequence). The CDR3 sequence: CASSPLGQGPYEQYF. CDR3 nucleotide sequence: TGTGCCAGCAGTCCACTGGGACAGGGCCCCTACGAGCAGTACTTC.

V gene TRBV28 combines with J gene TRBJ2-7; TRBD2 might be the D (6 bases). Germline CDR1 reads MDHEN; CDR2 reads SYDVKM. CDR3 length: 15 amino acids. The V gene lost 6 bases and the J gene lost 0 bases, with 15 bases spanning the gap. CDR3 residues: CASSPTRTSSYEQYF. The CDR3 DNA follows: TGTGCCAGCAGCCCGACTAGAACGAGCTCCTACGAGCAGTACTTC.

The chain joins TRBV18 to TRBJ2-1; perhaps TRBD2 as D (5 bases). Germline V lookup: CDR1 KGHSH, CDR2 LQKENI. The CDR3 totals 17 residues. Trimming left V 4 bases short and J 6 bases short, with 22 bases between. The CDR3 DNA reads TGTGCCAGCTCACACCGTTGGCACGAGGGAAGCCCCAATGAGCAGTTCTTC. Encoded protein: CASSHRWHEGSPNEQFF.

This clone occurred once. The gene calls are TRBV28 and TRBJ2-3; unclear D gene. Germline V CDR1 and CDR2: MDHEN, SYDVKM. The CDR3 runs to 14 residues. The ends were cut back, 7 bases at V and 1 base at J, with 12 bases in the middle. CDR3: CASNPSMGTDTQYF. The DNA for the CDR3 is TGTGCCAGCAACCCATCGATGGGCACAGATACGCAGTATTTT.

This clone appeared a few times. The gene calls are TRBV28 and TRBJ1-5; perhaps TRBD1 as D (5 bases). Trimming stripped 5 bases from V and 7 bases from J, with 15 bases between. The germline CDR1 and CDR2 sequences are MDHEN and SYDVKM. The CDR3 is 14 amino acids. CDR3 sequence (DNA): TGTGCCAGCAGTGTCGGAGGGGAAGACCAGCCCCAGCATTTT. Encoded protein: CASSVGGEDQPQHF.

The chain links TRBV4-3 to TRBJ2-5; D gene unclear. The J call is uncertain, as TRBJ2-7 better fits the DNA end. There are 14 residues in the CDR3. In germline, CDR1 is LGHNA, CDR2 YSLEER. This CDR3 is CASSRDAEIYEQYF. As DNA, the CDR3 is TGCGCCAGCAGCCGAGACGCAGAGATCTACGAGCAGTACTTC.

This chain joins TRBV19 and TRBJ2-1, with no clear D. Between the trimmed V and J ends, which lost 7 bases and 9 bases, there was a span of 25 bases. Germline CDR1 and CDR2: LNHDA and SQIVND (reference sequence). The CDR3 runs 16 residues. Written as DNA, the CDR3 is TGTGCCAGTAATTCTAGTCCTCCCCTAGACATTCTTGAGCAGTTCTTC. Translation: CASNSSPPLDILEQFF.

This clone appeared a single time. J is TRBJ1-2 and V is TRBV6-1; D is ambiguous. Trimming cost V 6 bases and J 5 bases, with 10 bases left between them. CDR1 and CDR2 (germline): MNHNS, SASEGT. This CDR3 has 12 amino acids. The CDR3 is CASSDTEYGYTF. CDR3 coding DNA: TGTGCCAGCAGCGATACTGAGTATGGCTACACCTTC.

The chain recombines TRBV6-6 with TRBJ2-1; 12 nucleotides align to TRBD2. Germline V gene data show CDR1 as MNHNY and CDR2 as SVGAGI (reference sequence). The CDR3 covers 14 residues. V was clipped by 7 bases and J by 7 bases; unmatched bases: 5. CDR3 DNA: TGTGCCAGCAATAGACTAGCGGGAGATAATGAGCAGTTCTTC. Its protein product is CASNRLAGDNEQFF.

The chain links TRBV19 to TRBJ2-7; 7 bases fit TRBD1. V was pared by 1 base and J by 5 bases, with 8 bases of the junction left unmatched. The CDR3 covers 15 residues. The germline V gene has CDR1 LNHDA and CDR2 SQIVND (reference sequence). CDR3 sequence: CASSIVFRQGHEQYF. CDR3 sequence (DNA): TGTGCCAGTAGTATAGTGTTTCGACAGGGCCACGAGCAGTACTTC.

This chain joins TRBV7-2 and TRBJ1-5; TRBD1 matches 7 bases. The V gene's germline CDR1 is SGHTA and CDR2 FQGNSA. The V and J ends lost 4 bases and 4 bases, in that order; junction bases with no gene match: 4. The CDR3 totals 14 residues. The CDR3 nucleotides are TGTGCCAGCAGCTCACAGGGGCTGAATCAGCCCCAGCATTTT. Encoded protein: CASSSQGLNQPQHF.

The chain combines TRBV5-6 with TRBJ2-3; 8 bases match TRBD2. The CDR3 is made up of 16 amino acids. Trimming at V came to 6 bases and at J to 2 bases, leaving 11 bases not matched to a gene. Germline V gene lookup returns CDR1 SGHDT and CDR2 YYEEEE. Written as DNA, the CDR3 is TGTGCCAGCACCATACTAGCGGCGAGCCCCACAGATACGCAGTATTTT. Translation: CASTILAASPTDTQYF.

The chain has TRBV7-8 and TRBJ2-1; D is perhaps TRBD2 (5 bases). Germline values: CDR1 SGHVS, CDR2 FQNEAQ. Deletions cut 3 bases from V and 4 bases from J, with 13 bases between. CDR3 size: 15 residues. Written as DNA, the CDR3 is TGTGCCAGCAGCTTTAGCCAGCGGTGGTACAATGAGCAGTTCTTC. This codes for CASSFSQRWYNEQFF.

The V call is TRBV14, the J call TRBJ2-2; D remains ambiguous. This CDR3 is 15 amino acids long. CDR1 is SGHDN and CDR2 is FVKESK in the germline V gene. V was trimmed by 2 bases and J by 1 base, leaving 8 bases between them. CDR3 DNA: TGTGCCAGCAGCCAAATTATGGGGAACACCGGGGAGCTGTTTTTT. This encodes CASSQIMGNTGELFF.

The chain is built from TRBV4-3 and TRBJ2-3; 10 positions match TRBD2. Germline values: CDR1 LGHNA, CDR2 YSLEER. The CDR3 has 15 amino acids. The V and J ends lost 2 bases and 5 bases, in that order; junction bases with no gene match: 4. The CDR3 nucleotides are TGCGCCAGCAGCCAAACAGGACTAGCGGAAGATACGCAGTATTTT. As protein: CASSQTGLAEDTQYF.

The gene calls are TRBV7-2 and TRBJ2-5, with unresolved D. The J call may be wrong; the DNA end is better matched by TRBJ2-7. This CDR3 is built from 11 residues. Germline V gene sequence: CDR1 SGHTA, CDR2 FQGNSA. This CDR3 is CASSQLYEQYF. The CDR3 nucleotides are TGTGCCAGCAGCCAACTCTACGAGCAGTACTTC.

In this sample, this clone turned up once. In DNA form, the CDR3 reads TGTGCCAGCAGCTTCGGACAGGCTGAAAAACTGTTTTTT. Translated: CASSFGQAEKLFF. The rearrangement links TRBV5-6 to TRBJ1-4, with 7 bases identical to TRBD1. V lost 2 bases to trimming and J lost 7 bases; unmatched junction nucleotides: 2. The CDR3 totals 13 residues. Germline V lookup: CDR1 SGHDT, CDR2 YYEEEE.

This rearrangement joins TRBV19 to TRBJ1-1; D is unresolved. With 0 bases removed from V and 3 bases from J, the gap between germline ends came to 11 bases. This CDR3 contains 15 residues. Germline V gene data show CDR1 as LNHDA and CDR2 as SQIVND (reference sequence). This chain's CDR3 is CASSIDLTGDTEAFF. CDR3 bases: TGTGCCAGTAGTATAGATCTCACTGGGGACACTGAAGCTTTCTTT.

There are a few counts of this clone. The chain combines TRBV4-3 with TRBJ1-5; D perhaps matches TRBD1 (5 bases). The germline V gene encodes CDR1 LGHNA and CDR2 YSLEER. V gave up 4 bases and J gave up 4 bases, with 8 bases separating them. The CDR3 contains 13 residues. CDR3 nucleotides: TGCGCCAGCAGCCTAAACAGGAATCAGCCCCAGCATTTT. Amino acid sequence: CASSLNRNQPQHF.

The rearrangement joins TRBV5-6 to TRBJ2-1; 10 bases are shared with TRBD2. Germline CDR1 SGHDT, CDR2 YYEEEE. The V gene end was trimmed by 0 bases and the J gene end by 8 bases; junction bases not matched to a gene: 8. This CDR3 has 16 amino acids. CDR3 sequence (DNA): TGTGCCAGCAGCTTGGGGCCTAGCGGGAGTGTCTATGAGCAGTTCTTC. Its translation is CASSLGPSGSVYEQFF.